The 29 T cell receptor beta chains below come from one sample, sequenced in a study of T cells after yellow fever vaccination. TCRdb itself ran the 5' RACE reads through MiXCR, one entry per CDR3 protein. The sample yields 200,000 to 300,000 distinct CDR3 sequences, approximately 12% seen once. Sequencing was performed on CD4+ T cells sorted from PBMCs, taken 45 days after the yellow fever booster vaccination. Receptors originate from a man younger than 40 who received the YFV17D yellow fever vaccine.

In this sample, this clonotype turned up a few times. The J gene is TRBJ2-7, the V gene TRBV28; 10 nucleotides line up with TRBD2. Trimming took 7 bases from V and 7 from J; bases not matched to a gene: 10. Germline V gene data show CDR1 as MDHEN and CDR2 as SYDVKM. This CDR3 contains 14 residues. DNA of the CDR3: TGTGCCAGCACTAGAGCTAGCGGGAGCGGGGAGCAGTACTTC. Amino acids: CASTRASGSGEQYF.

The chain joins TRBV12-3 or TRBV12-4 to TRBJ2-1; no clear D gene. The CDR3 sequence is 13 residues long. Trimming removed 4 bases at V and 5 bases at J, with 9 bases between. DNA of the CDR3: TGTGCCAGCAGTTCCCAACTTCACAATGAGCAGTTCTTC. Residues: CASSSQLHNEQFF.

This clonotype was seen ten or more times. The CDR3 sequence: CASSLAPSGFTDTQYF. The CDR3 DNA follows: TGCGCCAGCAGCTTGGCCCCGTCAGGCTTCACAGATACGCAGTATTTT. This chain connects TRBV5-1 to TRBJ2-3; D unresolved. Trimming left V 0 bases short and J 2 bases short, with 13 bases between. The germline gives CDR1 SGHRS, CDR2 YFSETQ. The CDR3 totals 16 residues.

V is TRBV7-2 and J is TRBJ2-2; 9 bases map to TRBD2. The V and J ends lost 3 bases and 5 bases, in that order; junction bases with no gene match: 7. The CDR3 runs to 16 residues. Germline values: CDR1 SGHTA, CDR2 FQGNSA. CDR3 residues: CASSLTSGTFTGELFF. DNA for the CDR3: TGTGCCAGCAGCTTGACTAGCGGAACTTTTACCGGGGAGCTGTTTTTT.

The chain is built from TRBV6-2 or TRBV6-3 and TRBJ2-7; D is uncertain. Trimming took off 7 bases at V and 1 base at J, with 8 bases between the two ends. The CDR3 is 12 amino acids. Germline V gives CDR1 MNHEY, CDR2 SVGEGT. CDR3 nucleotides: TGTGCCAGCAAAGCGCGGTCCTACGAGCAGTACTTC. Encoded protein: CASKARSYEQYF.

This rearrangement joins TRBV6-1 to TRBJ2-1; D is ambiguous. V was trimmed by 8 bases and J by 0 bases, leaving 11 bases between them. The CDR3 runs 14 residues. Germline CDR1 MNHNS, CDR2 SASEGT. The CDR3 is CASQLAYSYNEQFF. In DNA, the CDR3 is TGTGCCAGCCAACTGGCCTACTCCTACAATGAGCAGTTCTTC.

In DNA, the CDR3 is TGTGCCAGCCGTTCCCACCAGGCTTGGACCAGCGCTTTCTTT. Protein: CASRSHQAWTSAFF. The gene calls are TRBV28 and TRBJ1-1; the D is unclear. Germline V CDR1 and CDR2: MDHEN, SYDVKM. V was trimmed by 8 bases and J by 11 bases, leaving 24 bases between them. This CDR3 spans 14 amino acids.

Ten or more counts support this clonotype. The rearrangement links TRBV12-3 or TRBV12-4 to TRBJ1-5; D not certain. CDR3 size: 13 residues. V lost 6 bases and J lost 6, with 12 bases in between. The CDR3 here is CASRLAAGQPQHF. CDR3 nucleotide sequence: TGTGCCAGCAGACTGGCGGCGGGTCAGCCCCAGCATTTT.

In this sample, this clonotype turned up a few times. This chain joins TRBV12-3 or TRBV12-4 and TRBJ2-1; 7 bases align to TRBD2. There are 14 residues in the CDR3. V shed 3 bases, J shed 10 bases, and the junction held 9 bases outside the gene matches. CDR3 sequence reads: CASSFTLTSPEQFF. For the CDR3, the DNA is TGTGCCAGCAGTTTCACCCTGACTAGCCCAGAGCAGTTCTTC.

This clonotype appeared many times. The chain combines TRBV7-2 with TRBJ2-3; no clear D. V lost 5 bases and J 3 bases, leaving 12 bases between the germline ends. CDR3 length: 14 amino acids. Per the germline V gene, CDR1 is SGHTA and CDR2 is FQGNSA. The DNA of the CDR3 is TGTGCCAGCAGCCCGATCGTGAGGACAGATACGCAGTATTTT. Encoded protein: CASSPIVRTDTQYF.

This clonotype has just a few counts. The chain joins TRBV11-2 to TRBJ2-3; no firm D call. Germline-derived CDR1 and CDR2 are SGHAT and FQNNGV. The V end lost 2 bases, the J end lost 1 base, and 13 bases lay between the germline ends. This CDR3 comprises 16 residues. The CDR3 loop reads CASSLYGVFGTDTQYF. CDR3 sequence (DNA): TGTGCCAGCAGCTTATATGGTGTGTTTGGCACAGATACGCAGTATTTT.

As concerns this clonotype: A much larger clone lies a single base off, so this may be a read error. This chain uses TRBV19 with TRBJ2-3, with D unresolved. There are 12 residues in the CDR3. CDR1 LNHDA and CDR2 SQIVND come from the germline V gene (reference sequence). The CDR3 DNA reads as TGTGCCAGAAGTACGTCCACAGATACGCAGTATTTT. Translating gives CARSTSTDTQYF.

This clonotype turned up a few times. V and J are TRBV7-2 and TRBJ2-1; 9 positions match TRBD2. This CDR3 has 16 residues. J was trimmed by 5 bases and V by 2 bases; bases with no gene match: 7. Looked up from germline, CDR1 is SGHTA and CDR2 is FQGNSA. The CDR3 DNA sequence: TGTGCCAGCAGCTTAAGGGGGCCTAGCGGGAACAATGAGCAGTTCTTC. It yields the protein CASSLRGPSGNNEQFF. The complete variable domain, with remaining parts taken from reference TRBV7-2 and TRBJ2-1, reads GAGVSQSPSNKVTEKGKDVELRCDPISGHTALYWYRQSLGQGLEFLIYFQGNSAPDKSGLPSDRFSAERTGGSVSTLTIQRTQQEDSAVYLCASSLRGPSGNNEQFFGPGTRLTVL.

The chain employs TRBV7-2 and TRBJ2-1, with TRBD1 identical over 7 bases. The germline CDR1 and CDR2 sequences are SGHTA and FQGNSA. V shed 5 bases, J shed 1 base, and the junction held 5 bases outside the gene matches. The CDR3 consists of 15 residues. CDR3 nucleotide sequence: TGTGCCAGCAGCCTCCGACAGGGTTCCTACAATGAGCAGTTCTTC. Translating it yields CASSLRQGSYNEQFF.

This clonotype was observed a handful of times. The chain carries TRBV11-3 and TRBJ2-1, with unresolved D. The V end lost 1 base, the J end lost 5 bases, and 9 bases lay between the germline ends. Germline V gives CDR1 SGHNT, CDR2 YENEEA. The CDR3 has 14 residues. The CDR3 DNA is TGTGCCAGCAGCTTAGGGAACTCAGACAATGAGCAGTTCTTC. This encodes CASSLGNSDNEQFF.

This clonotype has more than one count but fewer than ten. The V and J genes are TRBV27 and TRBJ2-6, with D uncertain. The CDR3 is 15 amino acids. Germline V lookup: CDR1 MNHEY, CDR2 SMNVEV (reference sequence). Trimming took 4 bases from V and 1 from J, leaving 8 bases between them. In DNA, the CDR3 is TGTGCCAGCAGTTCACAACTTTCTGGGGCCAACGTCCTGACTTTC. Its protein product is CASSSQLSGANVLTF.

This clonotype was seen a few times. The chain uses TRBV7-2 and TRBJ2-1, with D maybe TRBD2 (6 bases). Germline CDR1 SGHTA, CDR2 FQGNSA. V lost 1 base to trimming and J lost 1 base, with 11 bases between them. The CDR3 totals 16 residues. CDR3 loop: CASSLVLAQSYNEQFF. The CDR3, as DNA: TGTGCCAGCAGCTTAGTTCTAGCGCAATCCTACAATGAGCAGTTCTTC.

J is TRBJ2-5 and V is TRBV27, with 13 bases aligning to TRBD2. CDR3 length: 16 residues. J was trimmed by 4 bases and V by 5 bases; bases with no gene match: 7. In germline, CDR1 is MNHEY, CDR2 SMNVEV (reference sequence). CDR3 in amino acids: CASSPGLAGLPETQYF. The CDR3 DNA reads TGTGCCAGCAGTCCGGGACTAGCGGGATTACCAGAGACCCAGTACTTC.

This clonotype has a handful of counts. V gene TRBV7-8 combines with J gene TRBJ2-7; possibly TRBD1 or TRBD2 for D (5 bases each). Germline loops: CDR1 SGHVS, CDR2 FQNEAQ. The CDR3 runs to 13 residues. V dropped 5 bases and J dropped 2 bases, with 10 bases sitting between them. CDR3: CASSPRGAYEQYF. CDR3 sequence (DNA): TGTGCCAGCAGCCCAAGGGGAGCCTACGAGCAGTACTTC.

Ten or more counts support this clonotype. The chain joins TRBV18 to TRBJ1-1; TRBD1 might be the D (5 bases). This CDR3 is 14 amino acids long. Trimming removed 7 bases from V and 5 bases from J, with 17 bases in between. Germline-derived CDR1 and CDR2 are KGHSH and LQKENI. The CDR3 spells CASYGLGVRTEAFF. The CDR3 nucleotides are TGTGCCAGCTACGGTCTGGGGGTTAGAACTGAAGCTTTCTTT.

This chain connects TRBV5-5 to TRBJ2-1; unclear D gene. This CDR3 has 13 amino acids. The V end was cut by 6 bases, the J end by 7 bases, with 14 bases between. The germline gives CDR1 SGHKS, CDR2 YYEKEE (reference sequence). As DNA, the CDR3 is TGTGCCAGCATTGGATTGCCTGGGAATGAGCAGTTCTTC. This gives the protein CASIGLPGNEQFF.

In its sample, this clonotype was seen a few times. J is TRBJ2-5 and V is TRBV25-1; a possible D gene is TRBD1 (5 bases). Germline V gene data show CDR1 as MGHDK and CDR2 as SYGVNS. CDR3 size: 13 residues. The germline V and J ends were trimmed by 4 bases and 5 bases, with 11 bases remaining between them. CDR3 coding DNA: TGTGCCAGCAGTGGGGCAGGGCGTGAGACCCAGTACTTC. Translated: CASSGAGRETQYF.

This chain joins TRBV15 and TRBJ2-1, with D unclear. This CDR3 has 12 residues. Germline V lookup: CDR1 LNHNV, CDR2 YYDKDF (reference sequence). Trimming pared 1 base from V and 8 bases from J, leaving 6 bases between. CDR3 DNA sequence: TGTGCCACCAGCAGAGTATCCGATGAGCAGTTCTTC. It encodes CATSRVSDEQFF.

The chain joins TRBV5-5 to TRBJ2-1; 11 nucleotides agree with TRBD2. This CDR3 is built from 15 residues. Germline loops: CDR1 SGHKS, CDR2 YYEKEE (reference sequence). V lost 2 bases to trimming and J lost 6 bases; unmatched junction nucleotides: 4. The CDR3 coding sequence is TGTGCCAGCAGCTTACTAGCGGGAGTGCTCAATGAGCAGTTCTTC. Its protein is CASSLLAGVLNEQFF.

This rearrangement joins TRBV29-1 to TRBJ2-7; 9 bases agree with TRBD2. CDR1 and CDR2 from the germline V gene are SQVTM and ANQGSEA. V shed 0 bases, J shed 9 bases, and the junction held 12 bases outside the gene matches. The CDR3 consists of 15 residues. The DNA of the CDR3 is TGCAGCGTTGAAGACTCCGGGACTAGCCCTCTCGCGCAGTACTTC. Residues: CSVEDSGTSPLAQYF.

J is TRBJ2-4 and V is TRBV10-2; D uncertain. The V and J ends lost 6 bases and 5 bases respectively, with 11 bases between them. There are 13 residues in the CDR3. Germline assignment: CDR1 WSHSY and CDR2 SAAADI. CDR3 residues: CASSPMDQNIQYF. DNA of the CDR3: TGCGCCAGCAGCCCGATGGACCAAAACATTCAGTACTTC.

This clonotype was picked up a small number of times. V and J are TRBV7-9 and TRBJ2-1; no reliable D call. V lost 5 bases, J lost 10 bases, and 15 bases lay in between. The CDR3 is 13 amino acids. The V gene's germline CDR1 is SEHNR and CDR2 FQNEAQ (reference sequence). CDR3 sequence: CASSQARTQEQFF. The CDR3 DNA sequence: TGTGCCAGCAGCCAAGCTAGGACCCAAGAGCAGTTCTTC. Full variable domain (missing parts from reference TRBV7-9 and TRBJ2-1): DTGVSQNPRHKITKRGQNVTFRCDPISEHNRLYWYRQTLGQGPEFLTYFQNEAQLEKSRLLSDRFSAERPKGSFSTLEIQRTEQGDSAMYLCASSQARTQEQFFGPGTRLTVL.

V and J are TRBV28 and TRBJ2-3; TRBD2 matches at 11 bases. V trimming: 7 bases; J trimming: 0 bases; junction bases outside the gene matches: 15. Germline lookup yields CDR1 MDHEN and CDR2 SYDVKM. This CDR3 has 19 amino acids. CDR3 amino acids: CASTGTPGTSGPSTDTQYF. In DNA, the CDR3 is TGTGCCAGCACCGGCACCCCCGGGACTAGCGGACCTAGCACAGATACGCAGTATTTT.

This clonotype was picked up a small number of times. CDR3 nucleotides: TGTGCCAGCTCGGGGGGATTTCCCTACAATGAGCAGTTCTTC. It yields the protein CASSGGFPYNEQFF. The V call is TRBV27, the J call TRBJ2-1; 7 positions agree with TRBD2. Germline-derived CDR1 and CDR2 are MNHEY and SMNVEV (reference sequence). The length of the CDR3 is 14 residues. Unmatched junction bases numbered 6, after V lost 8 bases and J lost 2 bases.